These 25 T cell receptor beta chains were sequenced from one sample in a study of OX40 agonist ivuxolimab in advanced cancers. TCRdb's copy holds only in-frame clones and misses some; the assay was immunoSEQ multiplex PCR. This table holds around 83,000 clones, 88% found once. Material: CD4+ or CD8+ T cells sorted from blood, obtained in a trial of the OX40 agonist ivuxolimab. The receptors shown here come from an adult with an advanced solid tumor such as melanoma, head and neck, liver or kidney cancer.

This clone was counted once. V and J are TRBV18 and TRBJ2-2; TRBD2 agrees at 10 bases. The ends lost 4 bases at V and 5 bases at J; junction bases unmatched: 7. CDR1 KGHSH and CDR2 LQKENI come from the germline V gene. CDR3 length: 16 amino acids. CDR3 DNA: TGTGCCAGCTCACAGTCTAGCGGGAGAGGAACCGGGGAGCTGTTTTTT. It specifies CASSQSSGRGTGELFF.

The rearrangement joins TRBV7-6 to TRBJ2-7, with 8 bases identical to TRBD1. The CDR3 sequence is 15 residues long. The germline CDR1 and CDR2 sequences are SGHVS and FNYEAQ. V was clipped by 5 bases and J by 4 bases; unmatched bases: 10. The CDR3 bases are TGTGCCAGCAGCCAGTCGGTACAGGGGGAATACGAGCAGTACTTC. Protein product: CASSQSVQGEYEQYF.

Note on this clone: At one boundary the junction diverges from the germline segment, which might be a read error. J is TRBJ2-2 and V is TRBV11-3; D perhaps matches TRBD2 (7 bases). Per germline, CDR1 SGHNT and CDR2 YENEEA. This CDR3 has 17 residues. The CDR3 reads CVSSGEAGASDTGELFF. The CDR3 DNA sequence: TGTGTCAGCAGCGGGGAAGCAGGGGCTAGCGACACCGGGGAGCTGTTTTTT. Full variable domain (outside the CDR3, taken from reference TRBV11-3 and TRBJ2-2): EAGVVQSPRYKIIEKKQPVAFWCNPISGHNTLYWYLQNLGQGPELLIRYENEEAVDDSQLPKDRFSAERLKGVDSTLKIQPAELGDSAVYLCVSSGEAGASDTGELFFGEGSRLTVL.

The genes are TRBV5-1 and TRBJ2-7; 7 bases align to TRBD1. This CDR3 is 14 amino acids long. Germline CDR1 SGHRS, CDR2 YFSETQ. J gave up 2 bases and V 2 bases, and 4 bases lay outside the gene matches. This chain's CDR3 is CASSLDREAYEQYF. DNA of the CDR3: TGCGCCAGCAGCTTAGACAGGGAAGCCTACGAGCAGTACTTC.

The V call is TRBV27, the J call TRBJ2-5, with TRBD2 matching over 8 bases. The CDR3 contains 12 residues. The V gene end was trimmed by 6 bases and the J gene end by 5 bases; junction bases not matched to a gene: 2. In germline, CDR1 is MNHEY, CDR2 SMNVEV (reference sequence). The CDR3 here is CASRSGSETQYF. The CDR3, as DNA: TGTGCCAGCAGGAGCGGGAGTGAGACCCAGTACTTC.

J is TRBJ1-1 and V is TRBV7-9; D unresolved. This CDR3 is 14 amino acids long. Trimming shortened V by 2 bases and J by 2 bases, and 9 bases separated the two germline ends. Germline loops: CDR1 SEHNR, CDR2 FQNEAQ (reference sequence). The CDR3 sequence is CASSLKSVNTEAFF. CDR3 bases: TGTGCCAGCAGCTTAAAGTCAGTAAACACTGAAGCTTTCTTT.

The J gene is TRBJ2-2, the V gene TRBV4-2; 10 positions agree with TRBD1. The CDR3 has 16 amino acids. CDR1 LGHNA and CDR2 YNFKEQ come from the germline V gene. Trimming took 1 base from V and 4 from J; bases not matched to a gene: 3. The CDR3 DNA reads TGTGCCAGCAGCCAAGGGACAGGGGGAGGCACCGGGGAGCTGTTTTTT. Its translation: CASSQGTGGGTGELFF.

The chain carries TRBV30 and TRBJ2-1; TRBD2 matches at 11 bases. The CDR3 is 15 amino acids. In germline, CDR1 is GTSNPN, CDR2 SVGIG (reference sequence). Unmatched junction bases numbered 4, after V lost 1 base and J lost 5 bases. CDR3 loop: CAWSAVAGGNNEQFF. The CDR3, as DNA: TGTGCCTGGAGTGCTGTAGCGGGAGGGAACAATGAGCAGTTCTTC.

The chain combines TRBV5-1 with TRBJ2-5; TRBD1 or TRBD2 may be the D gene (5 bases each). Trimming took off 4 bases at V and 1 base at J, with 14 bases between the two ends. CDR3 length equals 15 residues. Germline V gene sequence: CDR1 SGHRS, CDR2 YFSETQ. DNA for the CDR3: TGCGCCAGCAGCCATTGGGACGAGACCCAAGAGACCCAGTACTTC. It specifies CASSHWDETQETQYF.

The chain couples TRBV5-1 to TRBJ1-3; D gene uncertain. V shed 6 bases and J shed 4 bases, with 20 bases lying between them. CDR1 is SGHRS and CDR2 is YFSETQ in the germline V gene. The CDR3 totals 16 residues. CDR3 region: CASTPGPIGMGNTIYF. CDR3 coding DNA: TGCGCCAGCACGCCAGGACCCATCGGAATGGGAAACACCATATATTTT.

A note on this clone: The identical CDR3 is also encoded by other nucleotide sequences in the sample. V usage is TRBV19 and J usage is TRBJ1-5; TRBD1 might be the D (5 bases). This CDR3 is built from 14 residues. V lost 5 bases to trimming and J lost 4 bases, with 12 bases between them. CDR1 and CDR2 from the germline V gene are LNHDA and SQIVND (reference sequence). The CDR3, as DNA: TGTGCCAGTAGTGGGCAGGGTGGAAATCAGCCCCAGCATTTT. Amino acid sequence: CASSGQGGNQPQHF.

This chain uses TRBV10-3 with TRBJ2-3; 14 nucleotides match TRBD2. Germline V gives CDR1 ENHRY, CDR2 SYGVKD. The CDR3 length is 17 residues. Unmatched junction bases numbered 16, after V lost 11 bases and J lost 6 bases. The CDR3 region is CAAGAAGTSGRADTQYF. The CDR3 region has the DNA TGTGCCGCAGGGGCGGCCGGGACTAGCGGGAGAGCCGATACGCAGTATTTT.

CDR3 protein: CASRAGGGRSYGYTF. Here the CDR3 DNA reads TGTGCCAGCAGGGCTGGGGGGGGGCGCAGCTATGGCTACACCTTC. This chain uses TRBV28 with TRBJ1-2; the D gene is possibly TRBD1 (6 bases). This CDR3 comprises 15 residues. The germline gives CDR1 MDHEN, CDR2 SYDVKM. The V and J ends lost 6 bases and 4 bases respectively, with 18 bases between them.

The chain carries TRBV15 and TRBJ1-1; maybe TRBD1 (5 bases). Germline V gene data show CDR1 as LNHNV and CDR2 as YYDKDF (reference sequence). This CDR3 contains 11 residues. V lost 8 bases and J lost 1, with 5 bases in between. The CDR3 sequence is CATGTNTEAFF. DNA for the CDR3: TGTGCCACCGGGACGAACACTGAAGCTTTCTTT. Full variable domain (outside the CDR3, taken from reference TRBV15 and TRBJ1-1): DAMVIQNPRYQVTQFGKPVTLSCSQTLNHNVMYWYQQKSSQAPKLLFHYYDKDFNNEADTPDNFQSRRPNTSFCFLDIRSPGLGDTAMYLCATGTNTEAFFGQGTRLTVV.

V usage is TRBV19 and J usage is TRBJ1-2; 8 bases match TRBD1. The CDR3 is made up of 15 amino acids. V was clipped by 6 bases and J by 2 bases; unmatched bases: 8. Germline V lookup: CDR1 LNHDA, CDR2 SQIVND (reference sequence). In DNA, the CDR3 is TGTGCCAGTAGCCAGGGGGCGCAAGCCAACTATGGCTACACCTTC. Its translation: CASSQGAQANYGYTF.

CDR3 loop: CASQPGRMNTEAFF. CDR3 coding DNA: TGCGCCAGCCAACCGGGACGGATGAACACTGAAGCTTTCTTT. V is TRBV10-1 and J is TRBJ1-1; weak D call: TRBD1 (5 bases). There are 14 residues in the CDR3. V was pared by 8 bases and J by 0 bases, with 13 bases between. Germline loops: CDR1 WNHNN, CDR2 SYGVQD (reference sequence).

The J gene is TRBJ2-5, the V gene TRBV7-9; TRBD2 might be the D (6 bases). From germline, CDR1 is SEHNR and CDR2 FQNEAQ (reference sequence). The CDR3 is made up of 14 amino acids. Trimming cost V 3 bases and J 7 bases, with 15 bases left between them. This CDR3 is CASSFPAGSTTQYF. CDR3 coding DNA: TGTGCCAGCAGCTTCCCCGCGGGGAGTACGACCCAGTACTTC.

V gene TRBV19 combines with J gene TRBJ1-1, with 8 nucleotides matching TRBD1. Germline V gives CDR1 LNHDA, CDR2 SQIVND (reference sequence). The CDR3 spans 13 residues. V lost 7 bases to trimming and J lost 0 bases; unmatched junction nucleotides: 1. CDR3 loop: CASTDRVNTEAFF. CDR3 nucleotides: TGTGCCAGTACGGACAGGGTGAACACTGAAGCTTTCTTT.

The chain links TRBV14 to TRBJ1-3; D perhaps matches TRBD1 (6 bases). The CDR3 has 17 amino acids. The germline V gene has CDR1 SGHDN and CDR2 FVKESK. Trimming left V 3 bases short and J 5 bases short, with 20 bases between. CDR3 residues: CASSQDTGTNFRNTIYF. The CDR3 nucleotides read TGTGCCAGCAGCCAGGATACCGGGACAAATTTTAGAAACACCATATATTTT. The full variable domain, its missing parts supplied by reference TRBV14 and TRBJ1-3, is EAGVTQFPSHSVIEKGQTVTLRCDPISGHDNLYWYRRVMGKEIKFLLHFVKESKQDESGMPNNRFLAERTGGTYSTLKVQPAELEDSGVYFCASSQDTGTNFRNTIYFGEGSWLTVV.

The DNA of the CDR3 is TGCGCCAGCAGCCTGTCCGGGACCGTAGTATCTAGCACAGATACGCAGTATTTT. Translated, it gives CASSLSGTVVSSTDTQYF. The rearrangement links TRBV4-1 to TRBJ2-3; either TRBD1 or TRBD2 may supply D (5 bases each). Per germline, CDR1 MGHRA and CDR2 YSYEKL. The CDR3 covers 18 residues. V was shortened by 4 bases and J by 0 bases, with 20 bases between the two germline ends.

V gene TRBV5-1 combines with J gene TRBJ2-7; perhaps TRBD2 as D (5 bases). Per the germline V gene, CDR1 is SGHRS and CDR2 is YFSETQ. V lost 5 bases to trimming and J lost 5 bases, with 23 bases between them. The CDR3 runs 16 residues. CDR3 region: CASRTGSRVPGDEQYF. The CDR3 DNA reads TGCGCCAGCAGAACGGGGTCAAGGGTCCCCGGGGACGAGCAGTACTTC.

In its sample, this clone was seen a few times. The chain joins TRBV12-5 to TRBJ2-7; D call uncertain. Germline CDR1 and CDR2: LGHNT and FRNRAP. Trimming shortened V by 6 bases and J by 6 bases, and 12 bases separated the two germline ends. The CDR3 spans 12 residues. The CDR3 nucleotides read TGTGCTAGTGGCCCGAAAGAGCTCGAGCAGTACTTC. Amino acid sequence: CASGPKELEQYF.

The chain couples TRBV5-1 to TRBJ2-1; 9 bases fit TRBD2. Germline V gene data show CDR1 as SGHRS and CDR2 as YFSETQ. The V gene end was trimmed by 3 bases and the J gene end by 4 bases; junction bases not matched to a gene: 14. The CDR3 extends over 18 amino acids. The CDR3 nucleotides read TGCGCCAGCAGCTCGGTCTCAACCCCTAGCGGGGCTTACAATGAGCAGTTCTTC. Protein sequence: CASSSVSTPSGAYNEQFF.

This clone was observed once. The rearrangement links TRBV4-1 to TRBJ2-7, with no clear D. Germline assignment: CDR1 MGHRA and CDR2 YSYEKL. With 0 bases removed from V and 0 bases from J, the gap between germline ends came to 12 bases. This CDR3 contains 16 residues. CDR3 sequence (DNA): TGCGCCAGCAGCCAAGATAAACTAAGGAGCTCCTACGAGCAGTACTTC. This sequence encodes CASSQDKLRSSYEQYF.

The chain links TRBV4-1 to TRBJ1-5; weak D call: TRBD1 (6 bases). There are 15 residues in the CDR3. V was pared by 0 bases and J by 5 bases, with 11 bases between. Per germline, CDR1 MGHRA and CDR2 YSYEKL. The CDR3: CASSQEGGAHQPQHF. DNA of the CDR3: TGCGCCAGCAGCCAAGAGGGGGGGGCTCATCAGCCCCAGCATTTT.